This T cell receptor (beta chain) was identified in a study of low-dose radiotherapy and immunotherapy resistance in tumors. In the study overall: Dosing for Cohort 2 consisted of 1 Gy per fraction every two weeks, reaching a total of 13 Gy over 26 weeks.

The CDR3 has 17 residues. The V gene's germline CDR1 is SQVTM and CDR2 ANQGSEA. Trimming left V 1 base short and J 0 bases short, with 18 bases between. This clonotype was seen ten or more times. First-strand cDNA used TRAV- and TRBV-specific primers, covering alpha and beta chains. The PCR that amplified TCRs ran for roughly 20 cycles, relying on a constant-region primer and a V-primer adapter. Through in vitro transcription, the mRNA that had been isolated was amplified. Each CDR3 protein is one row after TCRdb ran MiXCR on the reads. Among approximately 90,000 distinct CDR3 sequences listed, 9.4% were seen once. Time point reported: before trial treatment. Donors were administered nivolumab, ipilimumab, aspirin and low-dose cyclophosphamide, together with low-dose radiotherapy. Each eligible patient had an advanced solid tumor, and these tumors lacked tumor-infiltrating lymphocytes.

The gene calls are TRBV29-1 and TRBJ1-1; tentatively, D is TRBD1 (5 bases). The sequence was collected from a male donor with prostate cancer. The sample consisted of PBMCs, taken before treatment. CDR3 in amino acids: CSVEARGRGLMNTEAFF. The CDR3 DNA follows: TGCAGCGTTGAAGCCCGGGGGAGAGGACTCATGAACACTGAAGCTTTCTTT.